Reported below is one TCR beta chain. The antigen is undetermined. This record belongs to a study of shared clonotypes between healthy human individuals. The overall study: Per donor, CD8 memory used one plate, CD8 naive used two, CD4 memory used three and CD4 naive used three. General observations from the study: Having only a few donors restricted how much genetic and exposure-history diversity was captured. Estimated richness values were generally larger in naive subsets than in memory subsets.

It was about 180 ng DNA, 31,000 or so T cell genomes, that sorted-subset replicate PCRs used. Generated by immunoSEQ multiplex PCR, the TCRdb table keeps only in-frame clones and is missing some. Of roughly 200,000 clones in the sample, approximately 60% are singletons; the top ten hold 8.5% to 12%. Trimming cost V 2 bases and J 8 bases; bases outside gene matches: 15. The V gene's germline CDR1 is SGHDT and CDR2 YYEEEE. CDR3 size: 18 residues. Sequencing used memory CD4+ T cells sorted from blood. The subset here: CD45RA-negative fraction. V gene TRBV5-6 combines with J gene TRBJ2-1; TRBD2 matches at 11 bases. The TCR originated in a young man in good health. The CDR3 region is CASSLNPGTSGLHDEQFF. In DNA form, the CDR3 reads TGTGCCAGCAGCTTAAATCCCGGGACTAGCGGCCTTCACGATGAGCAGTTCTTC.